Presented here are 2 T cell receptor delta chains from one specimen sequenced in a study of human gamma delta and Vdelta1 T cells. TCRdb redid clone calling on the PCR reads using CATT. The table includes under 7,000 delta-chain clones, roughly 10% detected once. The specimen was naive CD27+ Vdelta1 gamma-delta T cells from blood. These receptors were obtained from a human donor in good health.

A few counts support this clone. A much larger clone sits a single nucleotide away, making a read error possible. The same CDR3 also results from other DNA sequences found in this sample. V and J are TRDV1 and TRDJ1, with D maybe TRDD2 (8 bases). This CDR3 region has 17 residues. V gave up 8 bases and J gave up 7 bases, with 29 bases separating them. CDR1 and CDR2 from the germline V gene are TSWWSYY and QGS. CDR3 sequence (DNA): TGTGCTCTTTTCGGTAGGCTTCCTACCCCGTACTGGGGTAAACTCATCTTT. Its translation: CALFGRLPTPYWGKLIF.

This clone was picked up many times. This chain connects TRDV1 to TRDJ1; D may match TRDD2 or TRDD3 (8 bases each). V was pared by 1 base and J by 0 bases, with 27 bases between. The CDR3 runs 21 residues. CDR1 is TSWWSYY and CDR2 is QGS in the germline V gene. The CDR3 region is CALGEPGLPRAGGRNTDKLIF. CDR3 DNA: TGTGCTCTTGGGGAACCAGGCCTTCCTAGGGCTGGGGGACGAAACACCGATAAACTCATCTTT.